This is a list of T cell receptor beta chains from one sample in a study of molecular identifiers for immune sequencing clone quantification. Using its own MiXCR run on the PCR reads, TCRdb lists one record per CDR3 protein. The table has about 97,000 distinct CDR3 sequences, about 32% seen once. The sequenced sample was naive CD8+ T cells from blood, with Jurkat cell RNA spiked in. These receptors all stem from a human donor in good health. Some libraries in this study had Jurkat cell RNA spiked in. Each CDR3 is given with its conserved first and last residue. D genes are given only for firm matches. Clone size is given for some rows only: seen once, a few or many times, or a class if the clone is expanded.

clone size: many; D gene: TRBD2; J gene: TRBJ2-5; CDR3 length: 18; V gene: TRBV5-1; CDR3 protein: CASSAKVPDSGWKETQYF; CDR3 DNA: TGCGCCAGCAGCGCGAAGGTGCCGGATAGCGGGTGGAAAGAGACCCAGTACTTC
clone size: many; D gene: TRBD1; J gene: TRBJ2-3; CDR3 length: 16; V gene: TRBV7-8; CDR3 protein: CASSPSLQGAWDTQYF; CDR3 DNA: TGTGCCAGCAGCCCAAGCTTACAGGGGGCTTGGGATACGCAGTATTTT
clone size: .; D gene: .; J gene: TRBJ2-3; CDR3 length: 12; V gene: TRBV18; CDR3 protein: CASSHAGTGQYF; CDR3 DNA: TGTGCCAGCTCACACGCCGGTACTGGGCAGTATTTT
clone size: few; D gene: .; J gene: TRBJ2-2; CDR3 length: 10; V gene: TRBV7-9; CDR3 protein: CAIKTGELFF; CDR3 DNA: TGTGCCATCAAGACCGGGGAGCTGTTTTTT
clone size: many; D gene: .; J gene: TRBJ2-7; CDR3 length: 15; V gene: TRBV19; CDR3 protein: CASSIAMDRDYEQYF; CDR3 DNA: TGTGCCAGTAGTATAGCAATGGACAGAGATTACGAGCAGTACTTC
clone size: .; D gene: .; J gene: TRBJ2-7; CDR3 length: 13; V gene: TRBV6-1; CDR3 protein: CASTLDGAYEQYF; CDR3 DNA: TGTGCCAGCACCCTGGACGGAGCCTACGAGCAGTACTTC
clone size: .; D gene: TRBD1; J gene: TRBJ1-2; CDR3 length: 15; V gene: TRBV2; CDR3 protein: CASSTTGAANYGYTF; CDR3 DNA: TGTGCCAGCAGTACTACAGGGGCAGCTAACTATGGCTACACCTTC
clone size: .; D gene: TRBD1; J gene: TRBJ2-7; CDR3 length: 14; V gene: TRBV5-1; CDR3 protein: CASSLEDRDYEQYF; CDR3 DNA: TGCGCCAGCAGCTTGGAGGACAGGGACTACGAGCAGTACTTC
clone size: few; D gene: .; J gene: TRBJ2-1; CDR3 length: 16; V gene: TRBV25-1; CDR3 protein: CASSEWGPRSYNEQFF; CDR3 DNA: TGTGCCAGCAGTGAATGGGGACCCCGGTCCTACAATGAGCAGTTCTTC
clone size: few; D gene: .; J gene: TRBJ2-3; CDR3 length: 14; V gene: TRBV19; CDR3 protein: CASSIDRLTDTQYF; CDR3 DNA: TGTGCCAGTAGTATAGATCGGCTCACAGATACGCAGTATTTT
clone size: .; D gene: .; J gene: TRBJ2-3; CDR3 length: 14; V gene: TRBV28; CDR3 protein: CASSLTARIDTQYF; CDR3 DNA: TGTGCCAGCAGTTTAACAGCCCGGATAGATACGCAGTATTTT
clone size: few; D gene: .; J gene: TRBJ2-6; CDR3 length: 14; V gene: TRBV5-8; CDR3 protein: CASTYDSGANVLTF; CDR3 DNA: TGTGCCAGCACCTACGACTCTGGGGCCAACGTCCTGACTTTC
clone size: .; D gene: .; J gene: TRBJ2-3; CDR3 length: 15; V gene: TRBV6-2/TRBV6-3; CDR3 protein: CASSYPGPIADTQYF; CDR3 DNA: TGTGCCAGCAGTTACCCCGGACCAATCGCCGATACGCAGTATTTT
clone size: many; D gene: TRBD1; J gene: TRBJ1-5; CDR3 length: 14; V gene: TRBV20-1; CDR3 protein: CSAPGQPGDQPQHF; CDR3 DNA: TGCAGTGCCCCGGGACAGCCTGGGGATCAGCCCCAGCATTTT
clone size: .; D gene: .; J gene: TRBJ2-4; CDR3 length: 13; V gene: TRBV9; CDR3 protein: CASSVSGRDIQHF; CDR3 DNA: TGTGCCAGCAGCGTATCTGGGAGAGACATTCAGCACTTC
clone size: few; D gene: .; J gene: TRBJ2-2; CDR3 length: 16; V gene: TRBV4-1; CDR3 protein: CASSQDSAGNTGELFF; CDR3 DNA: TGCGCCAGCAGCCAAGATTCCGCGGGGAACACCGGGGAGCTGTTTTTT
clone size: .; D gene: TRBD2; J gene: TRBJ2-3; CDR3 length: 19; V gene: TRBV28; CDR3 protein: CASRLGLAGGRSSTDTQYF; CDR3 DNA: TGTGCCAGCAGGTTAGGGCTAGCGGGAGGAAGGAGTAGCACAGATACGCAGTATTTC
clone size: many; D gene: .; J gene: TRBJ2-7; CDR3 length: 15; V gene: TRBV7-9; CDR3 protein: CASSTAVGQYYEQYF; CDR3 DNA: TGTGCCAGCAGCACCGCTGTCGGGCAGTACTACGAGCAGTACTTC
clone size: many; D gene: TRBD1; J gene: TRBJ2-2; CDR3 length: 14; V gene: TRBV28; CDR3 protein: CASSSLRGQGELFF; CDR3 DNA: TGTGCCAGCAGTTCGCTCAGGGGGCAAGGGGAGCTGTTTTTT
clone size: .; D gene: .; J gene: TRBJ2-1; CDR3 length: 14; V gene: TRBV28; CDR3 protein: CASSLGSQGNEQFF; CDR3 DNA: TGTGCCAGCAGTTTAGGCTCCCAGGGCAATGAGCAGTTCTTC
clone size: many; D gene: .; J gene: TRBJ2-7; CDR3 length: 12; V gene: TRBV28; CDR3 protein: CASSSFGAEQYF; CDR3 DNA: TGTGCCAGCAGTTCCTTCGGGGCTGAGCAGTACTTC
clone size: few; D gene: .; J gene: TRBJ1-1; CDR3 length: 12; V gene: TRBV10-3; CDR3 protein: CATAGTNTEAFF; CDR3 DNA: TGTGCCACCGCTGGGACGAACACTGAAGCTTTCTTT
clone size: few; D gene: TRBD2; J gene: TRBJ2-4; CDR3 length: 15; V gene: TRBV4-2; CDR3 protein: CASSPLGGAKNIQYF; CDR3 DNA: TGTGCCAGCAGCCCTTTGGGGGGGGCCAAAAACATTCAGTACTTC
clone size: .; D gene: .; J gene: TRBJ2-7; CDR3 length: 14; V gene: TRBV12-3/TRBV12-4; CDR3 protein: CTSSSPGHLYEQYF; CDR3 DNA: TGTACCAGCAGTTCGCCGGGACACCTCTACGAGCAGTACTTC
clone size: few; D gene: .; J gene: TRBJ1-4; CDR3 length: 11; V gene: TRBV6-6; CDR3 protein: CASSYNEKLFF; CDR3 DNA: TGTGCCAGCAGTTACAATGAAAAACTGTTTTTT
clone size: .; D gene: TRBD1; J gene: TRBJ2-7; CDR3 length: 19; V gene: TRBV4-1; CDR3 protein: CASSRRQGAGRERGYEQYF; CDR3 DNA: TGCGCCAGCAGCCGAAGACAGGGGGCCGGACGGGAGCGGGGCTACGAGCAGTACTTC
clone size: .; D gene: .; J gene: TRBJ2-3; CDR3 length: 15; V gene: TRBV11-2; CDR3 protein: CASSLGAEWEVTLYF; CDR3 DNA: TGTGCCAGCAGCTTAGGCGCGGAGTGGGAAGTTACGCTGTATTTT
clone size: .; D gene: .; J gene: TRBJ1-4; CDR3 length: 14; V gene: TRBV18; CDR3 protein: CASAGIGTNEKLFF; CDR3 DNA: TGTGCCAGCGCCGGGATCGGAACTAATGAAAAACTGTTTTTT
clone size: few; D gene: TRBD2; J gene: TRBJ2-3; CDR3 length: 15; V gene: TRBV28; CDR3 protein: CASSPVAGAADTQYF; CDR3 DNA: TGTGCCAGCAGTCCCGTAGCGGGAGCGGCAGATACGCAGTATTTT
clone size: .; D gene: .; J gene: TRBJ2-4; CDR3 length: 16; V gene: TRBV28; CDR3 protein: CASSPWEDLAKSIQYF; CDR3 DNA: TGTGCCAGCAGTCCTTGGGAGGATCTCGCCAAAAGCATTCAGTACTTC
clone size: few; D gene: .; J gene: TRBJ2-2; CDR3 length: 14; V gene: TRBV2; CDR3 protein: CASSEVSNTGELFF; CDR3 DNA: TGTGCCAGCAGTGAAGTCTCGAACACCGGGGAGCTGTTTTTT
clone size: .; D gene: .; J gene: TRBJ2-1; CDR3 length: 15; V gene: TRBV4-1; CDR3 protein: CASSQEAGTYNEQFF; CDR3 DNA: TGCGCCAGCAGCCAAGAGGCGGGGACCTACAATGAGCAGTTCTTC
clone size: .; D gene: .; J gene: TRBJ2-3; CDR3 length: 16; V gene: TRBV28; CDR3 protein: CASSPWADPLLNTQYF; CDR3 DNA: TGTGCCAGCAGTCCGTGGGCCGACCCACTTTTAAATACGCAGTATTTT
clone size: .; D gene: .; J gene: TRBJ2-3; CDR3 length: 13; V gene: TRBV3-1; CDR3 protein: CSSSQDSTDTLYF; CDR3 DNA: TGTTCCAGCAGCCAGGATAGCACAGATACGCTGTATTTT
clone size: many; D gene: .; J gene: TRBJ1-1; CDR3 length: 18; V gene: TRBV6-2/TRBV6-3; CDR3 protein: CASSYSTSGKSLHTEAFF; CDR3 DNA: TGTGCCAGCAGTTACTCGACATCTGGGAAGAGTTTACACACTGAAGCTTTCTTT
clone size: .; D gene: .; J gene: TRBJ2-1; CDR3 length: 14; V gene: TRBV19; CDR3 protein: CASSISGPIGEQLF; CDR3 DNA: TGTGCCAGTAGTATTAGCGGACCCATTGGTGAGCAGCTCTTC
clone size: .; D gene: .; J gene: TRBJ2-1; CDR3 length: 12; V gene: TRBV7-9; CDR3 protein: CASRTLMNEQFF; CDR3 DNA: TGTGCCAGCCGGACACTTATGAATGAGCAGTTCTTC
clone size: .; D gene: .; J gene: TRBJ1-4; CDR3 length: 14; V gene: TRBV28; CDR3 protein: CASSPLNRDEKLFF; CDR3 DNA: TGTGCCAGCAGTCCCCTAAACCGGGATGAAAAACTGTTTTTT
clone size: .; D gene: .; J gene: TRBJ2-5; CDR3 length: 13; V gene: TRBV7-9; CDR3 protein: CASSVEGQETQYF; CDR3 DNA: TGTGCCAGCAGCGTTGAGGGCCAAGAGACCCAGTACTTC
clone size: many; D gene: .; J gene: TRBJ2-3; CDR3 length: 13; V gene: TRBV7-6; CDR3 protein: CASSLVGPDTQYF; CDR3 DNA: TGTGCCAGCAGCTTAGTTGGCCCAGATACGCAGTATTTT
clone size: many; D gene: TRBD1; J gene: TRBJ1-5; CDR3 length: 18; V gene: TRBV28; CDR3 protein: CASSLGQGEGYSNQPQHF; CDR3 DNA: TGTGCCAGCAGTTTAGGACAGGGTGAAGGGTATAGCAATCAGCCCCAGCATTTT
clone size: many; D gene: .; J gene: TRBJ1-2; CDR3 length: 12; V gene: TRBV5-6; CDR3 protein: CASSFGPQSYTF; CDR3 DNA: TGTGCCAGCAGCTTTGGGCCACAGAGCTACACCTTC